This TCR beta chain was identified in a study of naive and memory T cell subsets. The study, taken as a whole, reports: A few larger clonotypes appeared in naive repertoires, especially CD8, possibly memory cells re-expressing CD45RA. Clonotypes are single alpha or beta chains, not paired receptors.

After the first PCR, alpha and beta chain libraries were processed separately. CMV status came from CD4+ IFNgamma after overnight CMV lysate stimulation. The beta constant-region primer was an equimolar mix of two oligonucleotides covering TRBC1 and TRBC2. The ligated cDNA underwent four PCR rounds using SP2 and nested alpha and beta constant-region primers. TCRdb re-analysed the UMI-ligation and nested PCR reads in MiXCR, keeping a single row per CDR3 protein. The sample includes more than 120,000 distinct CDR3 sequences, approximately 21% of them seen just once. In its sample, this clonotype was seen a few times. Its antigen is unidentified. The receptor was isolated from a human donor in good health. Material: naive CD8+ T cells from blood.

CDR3 protein: CATSRELAVYNEQFF. Written as DNA, the CDR3 is TGTGCCACCAGCAGAGAGCTAGCGGTCTACAATGAGCAGTTCTTC. The chain recombines TRBV15 with TRBJ2-1; TRBD2 aligns across 7 bases. The CDR3 spans 15 residues. Germline trimming cut 0 bases from V and 3 bases from J; bases unmatched to any gene: 2. The germline gives CDR1 LNHNV, CDR2 YYDKDF (reference sequence).